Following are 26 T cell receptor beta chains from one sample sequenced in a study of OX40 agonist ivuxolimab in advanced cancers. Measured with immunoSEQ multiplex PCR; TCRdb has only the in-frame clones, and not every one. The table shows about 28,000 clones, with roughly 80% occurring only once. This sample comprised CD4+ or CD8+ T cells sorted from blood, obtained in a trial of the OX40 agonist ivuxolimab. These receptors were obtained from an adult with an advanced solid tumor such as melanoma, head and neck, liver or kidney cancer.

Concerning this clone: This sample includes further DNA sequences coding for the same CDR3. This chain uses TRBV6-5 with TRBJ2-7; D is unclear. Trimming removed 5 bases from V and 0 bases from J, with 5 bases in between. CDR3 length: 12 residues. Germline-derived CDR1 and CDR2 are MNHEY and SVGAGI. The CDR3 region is CASSRSSYEQYF. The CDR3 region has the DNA TGTGCCAGCAGTCGCAGCTCCTACGAGCAGTACTTC.

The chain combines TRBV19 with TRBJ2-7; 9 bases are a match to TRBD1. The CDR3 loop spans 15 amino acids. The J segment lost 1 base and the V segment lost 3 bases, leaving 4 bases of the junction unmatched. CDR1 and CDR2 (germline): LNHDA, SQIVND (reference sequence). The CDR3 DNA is TGTGCCAGTAGTATGACGGGACAGGGATCCTACGAGCAGTACTTC. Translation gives CASSMTGQGSYEQYF.

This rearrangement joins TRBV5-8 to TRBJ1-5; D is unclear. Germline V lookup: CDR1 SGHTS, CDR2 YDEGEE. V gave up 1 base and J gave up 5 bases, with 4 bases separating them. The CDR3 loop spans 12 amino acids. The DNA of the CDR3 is TGTGCCAGCAGCTTGTTGGATCAGCCCCAGCATTTT. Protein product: CASSLLDQPQHF.

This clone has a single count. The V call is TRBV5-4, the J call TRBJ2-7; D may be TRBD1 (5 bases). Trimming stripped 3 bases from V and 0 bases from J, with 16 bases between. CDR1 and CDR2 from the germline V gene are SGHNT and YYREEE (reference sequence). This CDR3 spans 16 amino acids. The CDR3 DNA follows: TGTGCCAGCAGCTATTACAGGCTCGCGGCCTCCTACGAGCAGTACTTC. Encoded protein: CASSYYRLAASYEQYF. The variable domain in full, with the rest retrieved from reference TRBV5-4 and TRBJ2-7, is ETGVTQSPTHLIKTRGQQVTLRCSSQSGHNTVSWYQQALGQGPQFIFQYYREEENGRGNFPPRFSGLQFPNYSSELNVNALELDDSALYLCASSYYRLAASYEQYFGPGTRLTVT.

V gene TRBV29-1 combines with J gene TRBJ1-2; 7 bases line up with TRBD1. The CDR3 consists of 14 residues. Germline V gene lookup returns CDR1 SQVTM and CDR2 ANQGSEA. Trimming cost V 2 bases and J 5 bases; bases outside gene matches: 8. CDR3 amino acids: CSVETGAPAYGYTF. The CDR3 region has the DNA TGCAGCGTTGAAACAGGGGCCCCCGCTTATGGCTACACCTTC.

This chain's CDR3 is CASSAVLRANYGYTF. The CDR3 DNA follows: TGTGCCAGCAGCGCGGTGTTACGTGCTAACTATGGCTACACCTTC. V is TRBV5-5 and J is TRBJ1-2; no definite D call. Germline V lookup: CDR1 SGHKS, CDR2 YYEKEE (reference sequence). The V end lost 4 bases, the J end lost 0 bases, and 13 bases lay between the germline ends. The length of the CDR3 is 15 residues.

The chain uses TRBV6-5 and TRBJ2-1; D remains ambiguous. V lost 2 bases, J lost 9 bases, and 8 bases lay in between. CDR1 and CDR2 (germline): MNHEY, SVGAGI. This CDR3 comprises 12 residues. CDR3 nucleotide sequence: TGTGCCAGCAGTTACCCCGACCCTGAGCAGTTCTTC. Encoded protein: CASSYPDPEQFF.

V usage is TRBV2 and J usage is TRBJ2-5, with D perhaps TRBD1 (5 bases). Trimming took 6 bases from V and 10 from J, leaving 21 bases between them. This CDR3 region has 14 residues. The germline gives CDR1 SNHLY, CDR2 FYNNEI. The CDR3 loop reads CASSPGSGPRGQYF. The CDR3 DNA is TGTGCCAGCAGCCCAGGGTCTGGGCCAAGGGGCCAGTACTTC.

The CDR3 DNA follows: TGTGCCAGCAGCGTCAGAGGGGAGGACACAGATACGCAGTATTTT. Protein sequence: CASSVRGEDTDTQYF. V gene TRBV9 combines with J gene TRBJ2-3; perhaps TRBD2 as D (6 bases). Between the trimmed V and J ends, which lost 2 bases and 2 bases, there was a span of 12 bases. The CDR3 covers 15 residues. CDR1 is SGDLS and CDR2 is YYNGEE in the germline V gene. Variable domain in full (rest from reference TRBV9 and TRBJ2-3): DSGVTQTPKHLITATGQRVTLRCSPRSGDLSVYWYQQSLDQGLQFLIQYYNGEERAKGNILERFSAQQFPDLHSELNLSSLELGDSALYFCASSVRGEDTDTQYFGPGTRLTVL.

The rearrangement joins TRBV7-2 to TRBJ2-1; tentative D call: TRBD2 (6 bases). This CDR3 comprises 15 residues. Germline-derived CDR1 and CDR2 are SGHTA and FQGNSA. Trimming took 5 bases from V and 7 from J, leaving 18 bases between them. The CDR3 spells CASSLLLGGKNEQFF. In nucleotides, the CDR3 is TGTGCCAGCAGCCTGTTGCTGGGGGGAAAGAATGAGCAGTTCTTC.

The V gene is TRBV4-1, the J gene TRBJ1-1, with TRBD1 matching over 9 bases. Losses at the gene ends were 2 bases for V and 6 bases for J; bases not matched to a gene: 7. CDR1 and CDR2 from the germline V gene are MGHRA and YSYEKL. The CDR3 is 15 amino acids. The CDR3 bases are TGCGCCAGCAGCCAAACGGGACAGGGAGGGGCTGAAGCTTTCTTT. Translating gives CASSQTGQGGAEAFF.

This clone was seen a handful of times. The CDR3 DNA reads TGTGCCAGCTCACCCTCGAAGGGAGAGAACACCGGGGAGCTGTTTTTT. This translates into CASSPSKGENTGELFF. The chain uses TRBV18 and TRBJ2-2; possible D gene TRBD2, 5 bases. Germline-derived CDR1 and CDR2 are KGHSH and LQKENI. V shed 3 bases and J shed 1 base, with 12 bases lying between them. This CDR3 comprises 16 residues. The whole variable domain, remainder taken from reference TRBV18 and TRBJ2-2, is NAGVMQNPRHLVRRRGQEARLRCSPMKGHSHVYWYRQLPEEGLKFMVYLQKENIIDESGMPKERFSAEFPKEGPSILRIQQVVRGDSAAYFCASSPSKGENTGELFFGEGSRLTVL.

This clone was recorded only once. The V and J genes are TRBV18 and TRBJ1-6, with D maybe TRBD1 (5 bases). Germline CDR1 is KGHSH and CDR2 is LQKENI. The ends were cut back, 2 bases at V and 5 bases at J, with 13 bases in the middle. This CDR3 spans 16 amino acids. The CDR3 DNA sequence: TGTGCCAGCTCACCAGTTTTGGGACCGAATAATTCACCCCTCCACTTT. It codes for CASSPVLGPNNSPLHF.

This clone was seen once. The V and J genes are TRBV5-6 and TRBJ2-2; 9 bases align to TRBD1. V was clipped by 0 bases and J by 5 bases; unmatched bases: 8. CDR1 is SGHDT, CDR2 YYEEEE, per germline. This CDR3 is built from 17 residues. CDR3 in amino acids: CASSLASKQGATGELFF. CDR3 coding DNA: TGTGCCAGCAGCTTGGCGTCTAAACAGGGGGCAACCGGGGAGCTGTTTTTT. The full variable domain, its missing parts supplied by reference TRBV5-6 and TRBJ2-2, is DAGVTQSPTHLIKTRGQQVTLRCSPKSGHDTVSWYQQALGQGPQFIFQYYEEEERQRGNFPDRFSGHQFPNYSSELNVNALLLGDSALYLCASSLASKQGATGELFFGEGSRLTVL.

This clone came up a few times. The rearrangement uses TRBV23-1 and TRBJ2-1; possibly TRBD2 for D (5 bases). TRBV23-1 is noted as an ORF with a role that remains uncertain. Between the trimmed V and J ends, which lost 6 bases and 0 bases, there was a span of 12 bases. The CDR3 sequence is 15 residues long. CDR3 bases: TGCGCCAGCAGAAAAAAAGGGAGCTCCTACAATGAGCAGTTCTTC. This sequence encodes CASRKKGSSYNEQFF.

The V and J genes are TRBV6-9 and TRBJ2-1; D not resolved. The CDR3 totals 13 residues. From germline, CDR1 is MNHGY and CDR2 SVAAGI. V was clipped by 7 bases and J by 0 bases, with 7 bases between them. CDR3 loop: CASTRSSYNEQFF. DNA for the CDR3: TGTGCCAGCACCAGGAGCTCCTACAATGAGCAGTTCTTC.

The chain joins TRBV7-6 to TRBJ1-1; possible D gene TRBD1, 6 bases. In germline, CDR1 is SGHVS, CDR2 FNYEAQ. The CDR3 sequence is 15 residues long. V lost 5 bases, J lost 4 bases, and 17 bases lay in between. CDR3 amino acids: CASSPRTAWITEAFF. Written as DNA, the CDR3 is TGTGCCAGCAGCCCCCGGACAGCCTGGATCACTGAAGCTTTCTTT.

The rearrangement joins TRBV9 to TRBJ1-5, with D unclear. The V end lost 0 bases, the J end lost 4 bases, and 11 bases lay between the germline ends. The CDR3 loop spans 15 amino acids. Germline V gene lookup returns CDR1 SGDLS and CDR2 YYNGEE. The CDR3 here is CASSVGGSGNQPQHF. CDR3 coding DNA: TGTGCCAGCAGCGTAGGGGGTTCGGGGAATCAGCCCCAGCATTTT.

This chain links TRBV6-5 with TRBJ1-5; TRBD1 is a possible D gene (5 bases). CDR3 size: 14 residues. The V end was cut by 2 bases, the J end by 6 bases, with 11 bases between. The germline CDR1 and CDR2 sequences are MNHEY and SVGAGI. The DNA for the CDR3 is TGTGCCAGCAGTTACGGGGGATCCGGTCAGCCCCAGCATTTT. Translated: CASSYGGSGQPQHF.

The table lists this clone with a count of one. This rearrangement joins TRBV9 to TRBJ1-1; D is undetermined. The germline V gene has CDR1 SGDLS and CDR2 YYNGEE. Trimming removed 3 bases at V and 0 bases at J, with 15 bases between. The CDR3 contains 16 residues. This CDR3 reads CASSAGGIQLNTEAFF. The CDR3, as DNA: TGTGCCAGCAGCGCGGGAGGGATACAGTTGAACACTGAAGCTTTCTTT.

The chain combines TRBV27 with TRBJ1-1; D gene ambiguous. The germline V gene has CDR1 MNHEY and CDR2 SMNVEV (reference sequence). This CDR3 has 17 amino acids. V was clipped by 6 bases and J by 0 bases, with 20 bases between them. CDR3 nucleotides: TGTGCCAGCAGCCCACCCCCCCGGAGCTTTATGAACACTGAAGCTTTCTTT. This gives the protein CASSPPPRSFMNTEAFF.

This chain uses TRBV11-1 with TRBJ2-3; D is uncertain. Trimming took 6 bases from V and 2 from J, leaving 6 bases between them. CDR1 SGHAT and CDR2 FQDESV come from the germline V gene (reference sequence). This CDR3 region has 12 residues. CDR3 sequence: CASSTSTDTQYF. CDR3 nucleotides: TGTGCCAGCAGTACCTCCACAGATACGCAGTATTTT.

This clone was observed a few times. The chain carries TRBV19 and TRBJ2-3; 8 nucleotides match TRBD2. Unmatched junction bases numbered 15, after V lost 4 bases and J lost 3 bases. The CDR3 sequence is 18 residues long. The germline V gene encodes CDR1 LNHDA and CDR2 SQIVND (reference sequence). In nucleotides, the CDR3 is TGTGCCAGTAGTAAAAGTGAGAGCGGGGGCTATGTGACAGATACGCAGTATTTT. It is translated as CASSKSESGGYVTDTQYF.

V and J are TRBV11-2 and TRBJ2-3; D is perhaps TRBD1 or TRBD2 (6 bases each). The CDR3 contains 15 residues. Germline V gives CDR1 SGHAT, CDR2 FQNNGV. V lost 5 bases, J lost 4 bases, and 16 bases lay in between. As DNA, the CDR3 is TGTGCCAGCAGCCTGGGGGGCGGGATGGCAGATACGCAGTATTTT. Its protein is CASSLGGGMADTQYF.

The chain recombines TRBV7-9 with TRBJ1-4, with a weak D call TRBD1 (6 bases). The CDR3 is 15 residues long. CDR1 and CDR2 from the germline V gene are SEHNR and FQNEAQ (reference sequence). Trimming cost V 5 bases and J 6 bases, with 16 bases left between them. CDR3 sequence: CASSPPRGRDEKLFF. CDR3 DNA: TGTGCCAGCAGCCCACCTCGGGGGCGCGATGAAAAACTGTTTTTT.

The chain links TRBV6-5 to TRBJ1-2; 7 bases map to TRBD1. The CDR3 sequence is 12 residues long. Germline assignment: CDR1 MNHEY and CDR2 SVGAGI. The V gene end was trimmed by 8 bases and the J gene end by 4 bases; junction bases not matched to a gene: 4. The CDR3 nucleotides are TGTGCCAGCCACAGGGGTACCTATGGCTACACCTTC. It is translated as CASHRGTYGYTF.